This T cell receptor (beta chain) emerged from a study of vaccination effects on CD4 cells after COVID-19. On the study more broadly: Two-dose BNT162b2 or mRNA-1273 vaccination was given to participants.

Repertoires were generated with immunoSEQ multiplex PCR, while TCRdb's copy carries only in-frame clones and drops some. The sample holds about 37,000 clones, about 70% seen once. Broader study findings: Vaccine- and infection-induced clones showed marked clonal contraction late following vaccination.

A few counts support this clone. Antigen: not known. Subsequent to a culture period of 10 to 11 days, CD4+ T cells were isolated. Half-medium exchanges with IL-2 medium took place on days 3 and 7. Sequencing used CD4+ T cells from PBMCs cultured without peptide, obtained before COVID-19 vaccination. The receptor's source is a human donor who received a COVID-19 vaccine.

The CDR3 loop reads CASSLATWDRGSYNEQFF. CDR3 nucleotide sequence: TGTGCCAGCAGCTTAGCGACCTGGGACAGGGGCTCCTACAATGAGCAGTTCTTC. V and J are TRBV7-8 and TRBJ2-1; 10 bases fit TRBD1. Per the germline V gene, CDR1 is SGHVS and CDR2 is FQNEAQ. Trimming at V came to 0 bases and at J to 0 bases, leaving 5 bases not matched to a gene. This CDR3 is 18 amino acids long.